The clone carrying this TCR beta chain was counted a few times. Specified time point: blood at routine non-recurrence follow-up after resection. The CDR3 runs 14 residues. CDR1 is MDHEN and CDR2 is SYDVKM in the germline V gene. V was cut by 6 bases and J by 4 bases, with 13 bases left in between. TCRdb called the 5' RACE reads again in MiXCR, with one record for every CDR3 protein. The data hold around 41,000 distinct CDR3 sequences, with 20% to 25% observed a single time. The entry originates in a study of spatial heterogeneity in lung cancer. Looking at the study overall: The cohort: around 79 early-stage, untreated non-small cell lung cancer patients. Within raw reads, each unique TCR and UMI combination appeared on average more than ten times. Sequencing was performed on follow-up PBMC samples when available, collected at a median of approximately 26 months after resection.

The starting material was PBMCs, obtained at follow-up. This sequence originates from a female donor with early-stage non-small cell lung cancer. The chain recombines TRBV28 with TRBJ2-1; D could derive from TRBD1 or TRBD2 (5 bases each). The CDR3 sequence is CASRPRDRYNEQFF. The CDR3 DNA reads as TGTGCCAGCAGACCCCGGGACCGATACAATGAGCAGTTCTTC.